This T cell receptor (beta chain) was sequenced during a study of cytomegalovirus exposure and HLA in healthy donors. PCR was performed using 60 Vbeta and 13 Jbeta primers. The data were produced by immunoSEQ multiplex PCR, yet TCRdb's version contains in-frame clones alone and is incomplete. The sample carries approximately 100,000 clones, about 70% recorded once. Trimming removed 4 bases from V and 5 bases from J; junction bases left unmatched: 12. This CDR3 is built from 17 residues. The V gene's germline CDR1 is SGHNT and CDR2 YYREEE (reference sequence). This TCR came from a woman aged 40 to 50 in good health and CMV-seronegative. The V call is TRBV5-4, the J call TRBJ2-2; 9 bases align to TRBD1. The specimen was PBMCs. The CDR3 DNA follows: TGTGCCAGCAGCCCGCCTGGGACAGGGAGTGGGACCGGGGAGCTGTTTTTT. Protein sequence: CASSPPGTGSGTGELFF.